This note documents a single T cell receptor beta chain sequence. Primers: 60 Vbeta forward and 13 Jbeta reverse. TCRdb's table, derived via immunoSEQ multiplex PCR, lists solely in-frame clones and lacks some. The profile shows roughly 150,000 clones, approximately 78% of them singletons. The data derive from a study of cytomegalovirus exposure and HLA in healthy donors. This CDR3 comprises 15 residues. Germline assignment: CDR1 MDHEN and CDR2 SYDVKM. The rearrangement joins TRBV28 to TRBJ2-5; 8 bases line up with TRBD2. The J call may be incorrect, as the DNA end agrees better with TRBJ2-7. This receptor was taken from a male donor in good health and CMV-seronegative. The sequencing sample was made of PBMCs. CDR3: CASSSPGGGTDEQYF. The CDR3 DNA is TGTGCCAGCAGTTCACCCGGGGGGGGAACGGACGAGCAGTACTTC.